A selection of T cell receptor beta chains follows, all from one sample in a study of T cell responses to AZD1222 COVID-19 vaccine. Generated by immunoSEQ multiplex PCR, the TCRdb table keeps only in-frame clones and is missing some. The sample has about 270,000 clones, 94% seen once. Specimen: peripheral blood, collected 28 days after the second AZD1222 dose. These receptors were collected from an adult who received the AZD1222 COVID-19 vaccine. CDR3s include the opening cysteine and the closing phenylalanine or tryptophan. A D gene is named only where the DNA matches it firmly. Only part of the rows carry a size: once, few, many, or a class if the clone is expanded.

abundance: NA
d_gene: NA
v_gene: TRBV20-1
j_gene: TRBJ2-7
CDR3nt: TGCAGTAGCCTCGGGGGCCTCGAGCAGTACTTC
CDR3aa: CSSLGGLEQYF

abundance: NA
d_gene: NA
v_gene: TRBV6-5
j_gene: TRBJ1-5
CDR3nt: TGTGCCAGCAGTTACAATATTGAGGCACCCCAGCATTTT
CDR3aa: CASSYNIEAPQHF

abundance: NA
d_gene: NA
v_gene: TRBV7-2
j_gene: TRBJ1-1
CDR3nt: TGTGCCAGCAGCTTAGATATTGCGAACACTGAAGCTTTCTTT
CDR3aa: CASSLDIANTEAFF

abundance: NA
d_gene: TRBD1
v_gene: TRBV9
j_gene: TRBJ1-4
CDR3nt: TGTGCCAGCAGCTCCGGGACAGGGGGATTCGGAGAAAAACTGTTTTTT
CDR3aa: CASSSGTGGFGEKLFF

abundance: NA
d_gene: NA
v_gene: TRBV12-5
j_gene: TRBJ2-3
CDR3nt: TGTGCTAGTGGTGCCGGGGGCACAGATACGCAGTATTTT
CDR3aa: CASGAGGTDTQYF

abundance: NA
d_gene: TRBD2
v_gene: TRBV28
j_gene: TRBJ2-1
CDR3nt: TGTGCCAGCAACTACCTAGCGGGAGGAGTCAATGAGCAGTTCTTC
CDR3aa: CASNYLAGGVNEQFF

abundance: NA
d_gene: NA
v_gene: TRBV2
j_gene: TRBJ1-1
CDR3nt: TGTGCCAGCACCGTGGGGAGGCTGAACACTGAAGCTTTCTTT
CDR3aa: CASTVGRLNTEAFF

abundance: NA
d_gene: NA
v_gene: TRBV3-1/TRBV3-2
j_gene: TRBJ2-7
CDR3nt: TGTGCCAGCAGCCAAGCGGGAGCCAACGAGCAGTACTTC
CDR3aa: CASSQAGANEQYF

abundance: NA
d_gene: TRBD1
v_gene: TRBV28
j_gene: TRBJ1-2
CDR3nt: TGTGCCAGTTTTGGACAGGTCGACTATGGCTACACCTTC
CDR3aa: CASFGQVDYGYTF

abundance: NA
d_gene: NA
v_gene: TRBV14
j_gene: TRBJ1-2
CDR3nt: TGTGCCAGCAGCCAAGATCTGGGGGCGGGAAGCGGCTACACCTTC
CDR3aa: CASSQDLGAGSGYTF

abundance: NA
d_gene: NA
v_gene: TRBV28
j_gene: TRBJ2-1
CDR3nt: TGTGCCAGCAGCTCCTCAAGGACTGAGCAGTTCTTC
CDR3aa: CASSSSRTEQFF

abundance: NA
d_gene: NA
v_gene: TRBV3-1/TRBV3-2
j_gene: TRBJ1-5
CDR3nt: TGTGCCAGCAGCCAAGATAGAGCAAGCGGGCAGCCCCAGCATTTT
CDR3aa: CASSQDRASGQPQHF

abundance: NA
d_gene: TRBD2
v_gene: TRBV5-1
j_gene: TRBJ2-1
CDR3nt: TGCGCCAGCAGCTTGGCGGTCGGAGGACGGCTAGCGGGGCACGAGGAGGATGAGCAGTTCTTC
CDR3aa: CASSLAVGGRLAGHEEDEQFF

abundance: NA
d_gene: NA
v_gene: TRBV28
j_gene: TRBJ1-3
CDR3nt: TGTGCCAGCACCGTAGACAGCCCTGGAAACACCATATATTTT
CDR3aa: CASTVDSPGNTIYF

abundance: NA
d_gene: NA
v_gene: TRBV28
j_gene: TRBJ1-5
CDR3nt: TGTGCCAGCAGTTCCCGCGCGTTAGTTTATCAGCCCCAGCATTTT
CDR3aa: CASSSRALVYQPQHF

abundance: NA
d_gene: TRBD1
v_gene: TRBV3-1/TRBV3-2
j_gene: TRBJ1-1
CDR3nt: TGTGCCAGCAGCCCTTGGACAGGGGGCGTTAATACTGAAGCTTTCTTT
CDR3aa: CASSPWTGGVNTEAFF

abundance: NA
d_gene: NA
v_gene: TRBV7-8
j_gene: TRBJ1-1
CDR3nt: TGTGCCAGCAGCTTAGAGAGACAGCTGGGGGCTGAAGCTTTCTTT
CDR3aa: CASSLERQLGAEAFF

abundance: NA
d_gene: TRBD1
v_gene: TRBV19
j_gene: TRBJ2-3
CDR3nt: TGTGCCAGTAGTACTAGGACAGGGGAAGATACGCAGTATTTT
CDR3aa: CASSTRTGEDTQYF

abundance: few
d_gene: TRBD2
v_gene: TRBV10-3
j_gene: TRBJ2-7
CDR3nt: TGTGCCATCAGTGAGGCTGCTAGCGGGACGAGCTCCTACGAGCAGTACTTC
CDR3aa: CAISEAASGTSSYEQYF

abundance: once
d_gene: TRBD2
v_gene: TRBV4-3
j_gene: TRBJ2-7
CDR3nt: TGCGCCAGCAGCCAAGATCTAGCGGTTGCCTACGAGCAGTACTTC
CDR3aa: CASSQDLAVAYEQYF

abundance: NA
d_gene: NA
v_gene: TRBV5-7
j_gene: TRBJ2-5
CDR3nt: TGTGCCAGCTTAGGGAGGGGGGAGACCCAGTACTTC
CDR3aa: CASLGRGETQYF

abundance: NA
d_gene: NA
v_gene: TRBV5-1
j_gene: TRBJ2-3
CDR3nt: TGCGCCAGCAGCTTGGGACAGCTTTTCACAGATACGCAGTATTTT
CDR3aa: CASSLGQLFTDTQYF

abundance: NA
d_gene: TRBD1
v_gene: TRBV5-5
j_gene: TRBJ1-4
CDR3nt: TGTGCCAGCAGCCCCACCGGGACAGGGGGCAGAAGTGAAAAACTGTTTTTT
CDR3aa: CASSPTGTGGRSEKLFF

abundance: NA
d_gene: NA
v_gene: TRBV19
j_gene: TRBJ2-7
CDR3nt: TGTGCCAGTAGTATCGGACTAAACTACGAGCAGTACTTC
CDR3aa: CASSIGLNYEQYF

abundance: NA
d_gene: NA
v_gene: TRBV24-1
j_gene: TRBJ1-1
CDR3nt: TGTGCCACCAGTGATTTAGGGGCAAAAGCTTTCTTT
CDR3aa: CATSDLGAKAFF

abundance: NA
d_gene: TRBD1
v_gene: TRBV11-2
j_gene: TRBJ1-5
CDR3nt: TGTGCCAGCAGCTGGGGGACAGGACGCAATCAGCCCCAGCATTTT
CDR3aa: CASSWGTGRNQPQHF

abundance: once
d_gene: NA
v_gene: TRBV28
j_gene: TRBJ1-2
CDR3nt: TGTGCCAGCAGCTGGACAGCGAACTATGGCTACACCTTC
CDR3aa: CASSWTANYGYTF

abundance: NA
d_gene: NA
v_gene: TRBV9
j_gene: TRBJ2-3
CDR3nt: TGTGCCAGCAGCGTAGCAATGGGCACAGATACGCAGTATTTT
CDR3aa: CASSVAMGTDTQYF

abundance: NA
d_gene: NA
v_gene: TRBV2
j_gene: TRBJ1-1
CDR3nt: TGTGCCAGCAGTGGTTACACTGAAGCTTTCTTT
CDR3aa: CASSGYTEAFF

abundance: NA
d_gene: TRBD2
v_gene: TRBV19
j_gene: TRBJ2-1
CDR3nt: TGTGCCAGTAGTACCGGGACTAGCCTAACACTTGGGGAGCAGTTCTTC
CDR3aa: CASSTGTSLTLGEQFF

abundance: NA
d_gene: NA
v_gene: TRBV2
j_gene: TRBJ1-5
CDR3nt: TGTGCCAGCAGTGACAGAACAGGGCGACAGCCCCAGCATTTT
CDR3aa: CASSDRTGRQPQHF

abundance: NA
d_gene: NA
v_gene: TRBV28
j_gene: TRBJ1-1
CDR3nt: TGTGCCAGCAGCGAGGGTGGCACTGAAGCTTTCTTT
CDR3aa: CASSEGGTEAFF

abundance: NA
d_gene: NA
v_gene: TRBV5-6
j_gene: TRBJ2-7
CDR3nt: TGTGCCAGCAGCCAGTCCGGGGCGGACCCTCCCTACGAGCAGTACTTC
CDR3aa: CASSQSGADPPYEQYF

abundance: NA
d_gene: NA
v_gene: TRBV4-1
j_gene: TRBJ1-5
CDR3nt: TGCGCCAGCAGCCAAGAAGGGGGGGCATTCAGTCAGCCCCAGCATTTT
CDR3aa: CASSQEGGAFSQPQHF

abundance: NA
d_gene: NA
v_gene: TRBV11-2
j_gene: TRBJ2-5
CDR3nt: TGTGCCAGCAGCCCACCGGAGGTTACTAAAGAGACCCAGTACTTC
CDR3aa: CASSPPEVTKETQYF

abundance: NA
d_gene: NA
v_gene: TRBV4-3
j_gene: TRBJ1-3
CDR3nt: TGCGCCAGCAGCCAAGGTCGGGGACTAACTGGAAACACCATATATTTT
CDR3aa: CASSQGRGLTGNTIYF

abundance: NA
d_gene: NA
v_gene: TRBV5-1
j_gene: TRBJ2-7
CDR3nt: TGCGCCAGCAGCTTGGCCGGGACCTACGAGCAGTACTTC
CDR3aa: CASSLAGTYEQYF

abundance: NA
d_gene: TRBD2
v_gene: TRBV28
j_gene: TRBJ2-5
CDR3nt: TGTGCCAGCAGTTCCTCCGGGACTAGCGGGGGTGGATGGACCCAGTACTTC
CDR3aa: CASSSSGTSGGGWTQYF

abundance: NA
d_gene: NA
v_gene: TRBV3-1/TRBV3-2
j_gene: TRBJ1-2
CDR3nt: TGTGCCAGCAGCCTGGGACCTGGGGTGTACACCTTC
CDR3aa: CASSLGPGVYTF

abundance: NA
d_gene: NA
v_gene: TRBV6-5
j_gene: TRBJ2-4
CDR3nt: TGTGCCAGCGCAGGGAAAGCCAAAAACATTCAGTACTTC
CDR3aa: CASAGKAKNIQYF

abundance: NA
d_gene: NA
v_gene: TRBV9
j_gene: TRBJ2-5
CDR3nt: TGTGCCAGCAGCGGGTTGGGCGGAGAGACCCAGTACTTC
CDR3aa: CASSGLGGETQYF

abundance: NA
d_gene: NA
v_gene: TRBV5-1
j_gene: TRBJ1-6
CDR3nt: TGCGCCAGCAGCTTGGCCCACCAAGGTAGTTCACCCCTCCACTTT
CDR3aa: CASSLAHQGSSPLHF